This T cell receptor (beta chain) came from a study of cytomegalovirus exposure and HLA in healthy donors. Germline V gene lookup returns CDR1 LGHNA and CDR2 YSLEER. CDR3 length equals 15 residues. V was pared by 2 bases and J by 2 bases, with 5 bases of the junction left unmatched. Concerning this clone itself: Its antigen is not known.

Study-wide results and limits: Later analysis demonstrated an association between a missense DCLRE1C variant and TCR beta V- and J-gene trimming. What TCR beta sequences reportedly achieved was accurate prediction of HLA-A and HLA-B alleles in most subjects.

Both 60 Vbeta primers and 13 Jbeta primers went into the PCR. Only in-frame clones appear in the TCRdb table, and some are missing; sequencing was by immunoSEQ multiplex PCR. The data contain about 120,000 clones, roughly 80% of them singletons. Sequences were obtained from PBMCs. The chain has TRBV4-3 and TRBJ1-2, with 7 bases matching TRBD1. The sequence derives from a woman aged 30 to 39 in good health and CMV-seropositive. This CDR3 is CASSQTGVANYGYTF. The CDR3 DNA follows: TGCGCCAGCAGCCAAACAGGGGTGGCGAACTATGGCTACACCTTC.